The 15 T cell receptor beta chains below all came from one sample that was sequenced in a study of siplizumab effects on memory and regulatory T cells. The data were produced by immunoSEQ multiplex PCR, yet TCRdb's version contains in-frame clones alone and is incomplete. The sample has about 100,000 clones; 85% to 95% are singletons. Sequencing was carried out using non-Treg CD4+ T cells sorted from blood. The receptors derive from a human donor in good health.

This CDR3 is CASSPGTGVTEAFF. CDR3 nucleotides: TGTGCCAGCAGTCCCGGGACAGGGGTCACTGAAGCTTTCTTT. The chain employs TRBV6-1 and TRBJ1-1, with TRBD1 identical over 10 bases. Germline-derived CDR1 and CDR2 are MNHNS and SASEGT. The CDR3 extends over 14 amino acids. After removal of 5 bases from V and 4 bases from J, the junction contained 4 bases not matched to a gene.

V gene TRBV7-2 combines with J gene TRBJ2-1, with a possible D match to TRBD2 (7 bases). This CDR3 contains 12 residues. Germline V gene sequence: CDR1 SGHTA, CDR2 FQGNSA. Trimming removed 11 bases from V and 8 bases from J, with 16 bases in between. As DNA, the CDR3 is TGTGCCGGGGGGGGCACCATCCATGAGCAGTTCTTC. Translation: CAGGGTIHEQFF.

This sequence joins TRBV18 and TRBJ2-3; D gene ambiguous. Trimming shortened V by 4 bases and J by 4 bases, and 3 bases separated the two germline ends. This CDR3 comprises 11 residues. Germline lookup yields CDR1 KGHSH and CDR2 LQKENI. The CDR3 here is CASSRADTQYF. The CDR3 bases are TGTGCCAGCTCACGGGCAGATACGCAGTATTTT.

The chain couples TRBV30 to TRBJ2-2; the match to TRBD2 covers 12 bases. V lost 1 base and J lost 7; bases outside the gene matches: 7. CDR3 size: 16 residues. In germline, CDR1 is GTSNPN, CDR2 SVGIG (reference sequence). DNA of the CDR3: TGTGCCTGGAGTGCCAGACTAGCGGGAGCTGTCGGGGAGCTGTTTTTT. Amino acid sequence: CAWSARLAGAVGELFF. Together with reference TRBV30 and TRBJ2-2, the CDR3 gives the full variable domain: SQTIHQWPATLVQPVGSPLSLECTVEGTSNPNLYWYRQAAGRGLQLLFYSVGIGQISSEVPQNLSASRPQDRQFILSSKKLLLSDSGFYLCAWSARLAGAVGELFFGEGSRLTVL.

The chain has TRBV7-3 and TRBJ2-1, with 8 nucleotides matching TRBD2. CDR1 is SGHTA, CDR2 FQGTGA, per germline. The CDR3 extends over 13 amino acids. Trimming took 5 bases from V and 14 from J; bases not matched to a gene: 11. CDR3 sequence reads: CASSPSPGLVKFF. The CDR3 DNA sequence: TGTGCCAGCAGCCCATCACCGGGACTAGTTAAGTTCTTC. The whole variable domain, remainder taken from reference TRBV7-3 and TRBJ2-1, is GAGVSQTPSNKVTEKGKYVELRCDPISGHTALYWYRQSLGQGPEFLIYFQGTGAADDSGLPNDRFFAVRPEGSVSTLKIQRTERGDSAVYLCASSPSPGLVKFFGPGTRLTVL.

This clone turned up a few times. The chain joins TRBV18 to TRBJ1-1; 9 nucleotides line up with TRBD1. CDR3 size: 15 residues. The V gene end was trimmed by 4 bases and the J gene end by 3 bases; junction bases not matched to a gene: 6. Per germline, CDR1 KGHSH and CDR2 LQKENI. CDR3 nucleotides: TGTGCCAGCTCACTACAGGGGGCAGGTTACACTGAAGCTTTCTTT. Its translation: CASSLQGAGYTEAFF.

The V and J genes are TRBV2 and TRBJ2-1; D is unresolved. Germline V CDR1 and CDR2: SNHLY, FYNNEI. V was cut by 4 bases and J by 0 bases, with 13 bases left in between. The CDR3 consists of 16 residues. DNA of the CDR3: TGTGCCAGCAGTGGTATTGTAGTGCGCTCCTACAATGAGCAGTTCTTC. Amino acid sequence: CASSGIVVRSYNEQFF.

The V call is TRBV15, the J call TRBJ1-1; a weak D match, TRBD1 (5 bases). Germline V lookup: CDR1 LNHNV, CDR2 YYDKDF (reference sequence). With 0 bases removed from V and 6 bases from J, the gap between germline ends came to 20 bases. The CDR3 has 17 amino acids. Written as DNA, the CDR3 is TGTGCCACCAGCAGAGATCCGGGGCGGGGCTTGAGTGCTGAAGCTTTCTTT. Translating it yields CATSRDPGRGLSAEAFF.

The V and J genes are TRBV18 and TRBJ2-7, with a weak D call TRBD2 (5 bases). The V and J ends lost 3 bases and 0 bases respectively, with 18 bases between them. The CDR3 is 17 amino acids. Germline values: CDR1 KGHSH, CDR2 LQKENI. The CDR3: CASSPRRVAQSSYEQYF. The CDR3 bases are TGTGCCAGCTCACCCCGGCGGGTTGCACAGAGCTCCTACGAGCAGTACTTC.

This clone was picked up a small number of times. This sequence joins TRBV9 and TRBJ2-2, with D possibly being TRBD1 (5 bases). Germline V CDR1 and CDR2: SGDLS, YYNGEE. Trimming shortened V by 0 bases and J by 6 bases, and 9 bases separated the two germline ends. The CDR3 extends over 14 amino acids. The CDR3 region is CASSVDPQAGELFF. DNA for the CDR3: TGTGCCAGCAGCGTAGACCCACAGGCCGGGGAGCTGTTTTTT.

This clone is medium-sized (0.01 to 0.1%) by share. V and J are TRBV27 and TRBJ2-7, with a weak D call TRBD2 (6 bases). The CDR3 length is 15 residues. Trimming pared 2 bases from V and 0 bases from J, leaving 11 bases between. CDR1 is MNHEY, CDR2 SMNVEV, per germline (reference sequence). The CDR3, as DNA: TGTGCCAGCAGTTTAGTTTCCGGGAGCTCCTACGAGCAGTACTTC. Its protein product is CASSLVSGSSYEQYF.

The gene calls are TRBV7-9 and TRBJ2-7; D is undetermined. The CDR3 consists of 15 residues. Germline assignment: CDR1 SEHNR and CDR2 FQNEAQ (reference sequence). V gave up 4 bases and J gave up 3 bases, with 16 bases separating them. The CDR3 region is CASSSGRGRVYEQYF. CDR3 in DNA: TGTGCCAGCAGCTCAGGACGAGGCCGAGTCTACGAGCAGTACTTC.

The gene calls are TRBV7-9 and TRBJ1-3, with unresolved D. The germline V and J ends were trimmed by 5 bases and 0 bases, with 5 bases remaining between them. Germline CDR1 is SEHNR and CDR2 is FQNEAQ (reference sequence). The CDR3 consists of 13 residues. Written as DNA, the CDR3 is TGTGCCAGCAGCCTAAGCTCTGGAAACACCATATATTTT. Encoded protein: CASSLSSGNTIYF.

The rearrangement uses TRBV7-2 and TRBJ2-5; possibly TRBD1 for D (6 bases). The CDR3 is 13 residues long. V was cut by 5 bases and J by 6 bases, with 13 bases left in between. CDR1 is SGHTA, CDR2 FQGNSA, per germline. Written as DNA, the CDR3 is TGTGCCAGCAGCCCCACAGGGTGGAAGACCCAGTACTTC. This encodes CASSPTGWKTQYF.

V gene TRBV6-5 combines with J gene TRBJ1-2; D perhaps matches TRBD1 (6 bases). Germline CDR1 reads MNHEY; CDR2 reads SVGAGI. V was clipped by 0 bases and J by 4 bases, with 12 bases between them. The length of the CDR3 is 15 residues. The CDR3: CASSYSRLDSYGYTF. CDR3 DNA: TGTGCCAGCAGTTACTCGCGATTGGACAGCTATGGCTACACCTTC.